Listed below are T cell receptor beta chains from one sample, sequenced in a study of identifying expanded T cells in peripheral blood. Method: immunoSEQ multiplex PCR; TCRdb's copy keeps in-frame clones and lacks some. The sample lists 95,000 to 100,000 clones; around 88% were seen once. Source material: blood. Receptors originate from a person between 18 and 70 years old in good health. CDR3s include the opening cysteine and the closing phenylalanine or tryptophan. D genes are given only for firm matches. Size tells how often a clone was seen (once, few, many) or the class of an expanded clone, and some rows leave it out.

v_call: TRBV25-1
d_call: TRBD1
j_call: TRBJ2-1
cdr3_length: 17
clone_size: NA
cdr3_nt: TGTGCCAGCAGTGAAGGGACAGGGGTCGGTGTTCTTTTGTCGTGGTTCTTC
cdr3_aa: CASSEGTGVGVLLSWFF

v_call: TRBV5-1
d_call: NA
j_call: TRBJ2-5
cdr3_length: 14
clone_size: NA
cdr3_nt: TGCGCCAGCAGCTTGTTCGTGGCCAGAGAGACCCAGTACTTC
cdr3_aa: CASSLFVARETQYF

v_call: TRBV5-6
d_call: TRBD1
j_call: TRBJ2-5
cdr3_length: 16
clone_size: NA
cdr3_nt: TGTGCCAGCAGCTTGGCTGATGGGGGACAGCAAGAGACCCAGTACTTC
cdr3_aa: CASSLADGGQQETQYF

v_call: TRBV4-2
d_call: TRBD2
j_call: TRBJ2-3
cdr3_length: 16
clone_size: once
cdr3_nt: TGTGCCAGCAACCTTAAAGCGGGGGAAGGGACAGATACGCAGTATTTT
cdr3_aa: CASNLKAGEGTDTQYF

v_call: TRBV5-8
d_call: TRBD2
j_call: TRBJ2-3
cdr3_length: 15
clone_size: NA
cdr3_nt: TGTGCCAGCATCTACCTAGCGGGGGTCACAGATACGCAGTATTTT
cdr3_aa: CASIYLAGVTDTQYF

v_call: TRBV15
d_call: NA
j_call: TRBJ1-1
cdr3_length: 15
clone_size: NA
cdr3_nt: TGTGCCACCAGCAGTACCGACCTGAGAAGCACTGAAGCTTTCTTT
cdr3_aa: CATSSTDLRSTEAFF

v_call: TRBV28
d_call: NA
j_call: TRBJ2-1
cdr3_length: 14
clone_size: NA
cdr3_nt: TGTGCCAGCAGTTATGGGACCGCATACAATGAGCAGTTCTTC
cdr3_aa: CASSYGTAYNEQFF

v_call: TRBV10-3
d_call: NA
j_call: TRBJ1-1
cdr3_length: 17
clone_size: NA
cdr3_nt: TGTGCCATCAGCCCGTTGGTGGGGGCCCGAATGAACACTGAAGCTTTCTTT
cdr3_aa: CAISPLVGARMNTEAFF

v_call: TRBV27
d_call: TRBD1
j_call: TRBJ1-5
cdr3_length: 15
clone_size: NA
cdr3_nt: TGTGCCAGCAGTCCCAGGGACAGAGTAAATCAGCCCCAGCATTTT
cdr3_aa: CASSPRDRVNQPQHF

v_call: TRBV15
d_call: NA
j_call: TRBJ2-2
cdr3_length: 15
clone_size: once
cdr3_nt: TGTGCCACCAGCAGAGCAGAAGGGCGCACCGGGGAGCTGTTTTTT
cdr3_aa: CATSRAEGRTGELFF

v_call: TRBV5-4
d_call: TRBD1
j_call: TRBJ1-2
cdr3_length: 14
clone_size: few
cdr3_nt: TGTGCCAGCAGCAAAGACGGACAGGTCTTTGGCTACACCTTC
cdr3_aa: CASSKDGQVFGYTF

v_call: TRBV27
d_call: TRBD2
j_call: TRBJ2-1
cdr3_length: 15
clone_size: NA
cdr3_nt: TGTGCCAGCAGCCCCGGGACTAGCGGGGACAATGAGCAGTTCTTC
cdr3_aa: CASSPGTSGDNEQFF

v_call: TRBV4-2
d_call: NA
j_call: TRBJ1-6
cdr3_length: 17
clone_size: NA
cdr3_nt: TGTGCCAGCAGCCAGGATGCCCCGGGGGTGTTTGATTCACCCCTCCACTTT
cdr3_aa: CASSQDAPGVFDSPLHF

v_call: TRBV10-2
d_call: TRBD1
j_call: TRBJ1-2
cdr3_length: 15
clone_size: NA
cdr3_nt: TGCGCCAGTACACCCTCGGACAGGGGGAACTATGGCTACACCTTC
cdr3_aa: CASTPSDRGNYGYTF

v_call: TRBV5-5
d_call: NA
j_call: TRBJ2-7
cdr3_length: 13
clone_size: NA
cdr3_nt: TGTGCCAGCAGCTTGTGGGGGCCGGGGGAGCAGTACTTC
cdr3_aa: CASSLWGPGEQYF

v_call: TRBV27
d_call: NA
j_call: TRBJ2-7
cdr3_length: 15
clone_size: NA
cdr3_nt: TGTGCCAGCAGTTTGAGGGGGGTTTGGGGTTACGAGCAGTACTTC
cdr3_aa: CASSLRGVWGYEQYF

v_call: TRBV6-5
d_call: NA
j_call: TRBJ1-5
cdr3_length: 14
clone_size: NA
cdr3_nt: TGTGCCAGCGCAATTGGTAATAGCAATCAGCCCCAGCATTTT
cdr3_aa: CASAIGNSNQPQHF

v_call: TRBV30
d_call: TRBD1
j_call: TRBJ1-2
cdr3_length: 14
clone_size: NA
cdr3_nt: TGTGCCTCTTCCACCGGACAGGGAGCCTATGGCTACACCTTC
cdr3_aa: CASSTGQGAYGYTF

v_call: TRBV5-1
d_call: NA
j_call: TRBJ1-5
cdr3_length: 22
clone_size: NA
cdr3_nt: TGCGCCAGCAGCTTGGCCGAGGGTCCAGACAGGTATTACATTAGGAGCAATCAGCCCCAGCATTTT
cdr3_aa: CASSLAEGPDRYYIRSNQPQHF

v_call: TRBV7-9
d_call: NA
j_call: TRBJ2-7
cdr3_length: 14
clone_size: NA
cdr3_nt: TGTGCCAGCAGCTTAAGGGCCCAGACCTACGAGCAGTACTTC
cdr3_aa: CASSLRAQTYEQYF

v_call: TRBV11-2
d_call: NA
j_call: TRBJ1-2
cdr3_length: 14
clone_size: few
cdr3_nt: TGTGCCAGCAGCCCCATCCGGGACCACTATGGCTACACCTTC
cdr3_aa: CASSPIRDHYGYTF

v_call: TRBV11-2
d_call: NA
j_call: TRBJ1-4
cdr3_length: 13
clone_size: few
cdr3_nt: TGTGCCAGCAGCTTTTATGGAGGGCAGGGGAAATTTTTT
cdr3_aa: CASSFYGGQGKFF

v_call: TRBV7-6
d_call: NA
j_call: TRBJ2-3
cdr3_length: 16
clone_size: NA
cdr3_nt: TGTGCCAGCAGCTTTCGTCGACACCCCAGCACAGATACGCAGTATTTT
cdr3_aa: CASSFRRHPSTDTQYF

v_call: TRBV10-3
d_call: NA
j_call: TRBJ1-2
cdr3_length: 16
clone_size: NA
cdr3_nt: TGTGCCATCAGTGAGCGGGCCAGGGCCACTAACTATGGCTACACCTTC
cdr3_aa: CAISERARATNYGYTF

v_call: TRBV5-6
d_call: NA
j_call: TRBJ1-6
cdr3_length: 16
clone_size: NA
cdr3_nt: TGTGCCAGCAGCTTGTCAGGGATCTCCTATAATTCACCCCTCCACTTT
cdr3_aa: CASSLSGISYNSPLHF

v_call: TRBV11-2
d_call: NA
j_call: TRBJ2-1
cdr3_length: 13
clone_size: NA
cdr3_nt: TGTGCCAGCCGGGGTGGTTTGAGCAATGAGCAGTTCTTC
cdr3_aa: CASRGGLSNEQFF

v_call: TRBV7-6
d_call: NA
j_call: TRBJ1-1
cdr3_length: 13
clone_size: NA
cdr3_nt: TGTGCCAGCAGCTCCAGAGGGTACACTGAAGCTTTCTTT
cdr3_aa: CASSSRGYTEAFF

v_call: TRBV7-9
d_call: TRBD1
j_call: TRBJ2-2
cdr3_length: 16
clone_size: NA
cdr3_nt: TGTGCCAGCAGCGGGAACAGGGGCGCGAACACCGGGGAGCTGTTTTTT
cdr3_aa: CASSGNRGANTGELFF

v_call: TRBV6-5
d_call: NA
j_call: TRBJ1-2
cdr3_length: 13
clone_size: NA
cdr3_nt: TGTGCCGCTTCGGACAGTTATTCCTATGGCTACACCTTC
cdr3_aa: CAASDSYSYGYTF